This TCR beta chain was observed in a study of CXCR3-negative and CXCR3-positive naive CD8 T cells. On this clonotype: Its antigen is currently unknown.

Study observations and caveats: For CXCR3-positive naive cells, TRB CDR3s were more hydrophobic than those of CXCR3-negative naive cells. Whereas both naive subsets had comparably high diversity, memory CD8+ cells had much lower diversity. For naive cells, CXCR3-negative and CXCR3-positive subsets had similar TRBV-TRBJ usage; for memory cells, usage differed. Most assays used freshly isolated PBMCs, as cryopreservation partially reduced CXCR3.

CDR3 length: 12 residues. Germline loops: CDR1 MGHDK, CDR2 SYGVNS. UMI-tagged TRB cDNA libraries were built via 5' RACE. No DNA is given; TCRdb re-called the 5' RACE reads and lists each CDR3 protein once. This specimen shows about 89,000 distinct CDR3 sequences; the ten leading clones hold almost 0.55%. Within the CD8+ T cell compartment, naive cells were CD45RO-CCR7+CD27+CD95-. The TCR was taken from a human donor in good health. Some clones in this sample may be carry-over from other donors' samples. The rearrangement links TRBV25-1 to TRBJ1-5. What was sequenced was naive CXCR3+ CD8+ T cells from blood. Subset denoted: CD45RO-CCR7+CD27+CD95- naive CD8+ T cells expressing CXCR3 (TNR3+). This chain's CDR3 is CASSEFQLPQHF.